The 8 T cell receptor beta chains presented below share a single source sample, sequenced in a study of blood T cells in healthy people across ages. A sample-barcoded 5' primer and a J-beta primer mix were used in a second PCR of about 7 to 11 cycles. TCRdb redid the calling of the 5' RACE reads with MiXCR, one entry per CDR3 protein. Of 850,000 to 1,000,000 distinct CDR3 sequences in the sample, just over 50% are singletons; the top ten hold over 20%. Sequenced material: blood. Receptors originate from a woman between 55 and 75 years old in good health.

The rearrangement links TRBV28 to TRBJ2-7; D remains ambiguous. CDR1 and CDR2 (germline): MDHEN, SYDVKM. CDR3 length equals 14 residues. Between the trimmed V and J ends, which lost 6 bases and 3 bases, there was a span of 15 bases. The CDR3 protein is CASRVGTEGYEQYF. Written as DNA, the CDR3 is TGTGCCAGCAGGGTAGGCACGGAAGGCTACGAGCAGTACTTC. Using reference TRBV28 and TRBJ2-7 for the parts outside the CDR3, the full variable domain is DVKVTQSSRYLVKRTGEKVFLECVQDMDHENMFWYRQDPGLGLRLIYFSYDVKMKEKGDIPEGYSVSREKKERFSLILESASTNQTSMYLCASRVGTEGYEQYFGPGTRLTVT.

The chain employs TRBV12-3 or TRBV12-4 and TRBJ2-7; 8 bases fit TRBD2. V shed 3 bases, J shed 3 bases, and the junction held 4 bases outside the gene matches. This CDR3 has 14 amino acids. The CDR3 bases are TGTGCCAGCAGTTTGAGTAGCGGGATCTACGAGCAGTACTTC. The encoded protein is CASSLSSGIYEQYF.

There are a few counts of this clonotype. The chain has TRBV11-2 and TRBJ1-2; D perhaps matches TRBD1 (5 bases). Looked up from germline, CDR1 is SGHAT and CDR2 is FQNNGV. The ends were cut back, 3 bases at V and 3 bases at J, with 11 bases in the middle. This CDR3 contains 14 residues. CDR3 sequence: CASSFNQGDYGYTF. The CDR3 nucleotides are TGTGCCAGCAGCTTCAACCAGGGTGACTATGGCTACACCTTC.

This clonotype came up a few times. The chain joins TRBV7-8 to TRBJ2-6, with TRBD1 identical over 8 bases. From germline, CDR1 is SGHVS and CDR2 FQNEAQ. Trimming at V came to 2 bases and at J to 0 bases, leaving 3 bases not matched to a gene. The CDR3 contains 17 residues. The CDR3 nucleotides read TGTGCCAGCAGCTTATCCGACAGGGGCTCTGGGGCCAACGTCCTGACTTTC. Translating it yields CASSLSDRGSGANVLTF.

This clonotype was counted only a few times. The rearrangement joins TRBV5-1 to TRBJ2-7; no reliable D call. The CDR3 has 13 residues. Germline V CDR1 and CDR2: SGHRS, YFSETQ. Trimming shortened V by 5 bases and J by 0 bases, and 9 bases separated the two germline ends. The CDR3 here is CASSSRFSYEQYF. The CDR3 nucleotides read TGCGCCAGCAGTAGCCGATTCTCCTACGAGCAGTACTTC.

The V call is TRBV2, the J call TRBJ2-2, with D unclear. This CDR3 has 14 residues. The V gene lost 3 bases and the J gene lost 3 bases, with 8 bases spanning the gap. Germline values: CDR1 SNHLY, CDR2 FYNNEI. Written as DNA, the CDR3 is TGTGCCAGCAGTGATGTAATAGACACCGGGGAGCTGTTTTTT. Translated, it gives CASSDVIDTGELFF. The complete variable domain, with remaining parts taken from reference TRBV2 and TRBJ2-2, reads EPEVTQTPSHQVTQMGQEVILRCVPISNHLYFYWYRQILGQKVEFLVSFYNNEISEKSEIFDDQFSVERPDGSNFTLKIRSTKLEDSAMYFCASSDVIDTGELFFGEGSRLTVL.

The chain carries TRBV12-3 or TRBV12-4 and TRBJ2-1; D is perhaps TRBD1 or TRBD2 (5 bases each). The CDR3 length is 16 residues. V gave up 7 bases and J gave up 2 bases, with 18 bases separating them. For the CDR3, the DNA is TGTGCCAGCATTAGGGGAGTTAGGGGAACCTACAATGAGCAGTTCTTC. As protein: CASIRGVRGTYNEQFF.

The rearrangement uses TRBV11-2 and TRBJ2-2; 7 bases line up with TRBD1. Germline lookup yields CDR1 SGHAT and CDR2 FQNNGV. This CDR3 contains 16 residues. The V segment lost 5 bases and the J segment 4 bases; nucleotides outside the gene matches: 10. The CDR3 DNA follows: TGTGCCAGCAGCCTTCGGACAGGAAAAAGCACCGGGGAGCTGTTTTTT. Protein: CASSLRTGKSTGELFF. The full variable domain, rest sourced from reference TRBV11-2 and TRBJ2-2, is EAGVAQSPRYKIIEKRQSVAFWCNPISGHATLYWYQQILGQGPKLLIQFQNNGVVDDSQLPKDRFSAERLKGVDSTLKIQPAKLEDSAVYLCASSLRTGKSTGELFFGEGSRLTVL.